These 16 T cell receptor beta chains were all obtained from the same sample, sequenced in a study of blood T cell repertoires in COVID-19. Data came from immunoSEQ multiplex PCR; TCRdb stores just in-frame clones and leaves some out. This table has about 300,000 clones, 89% appearing once. Sequenced material: peripheral blood. Receptors were obtained from a man younger than 35 who had recovered from COVID-19.

The chain links TRBV5-1 to TRBJ2-2, with 8 bases aligning to TRBD1. Germline V lookup: CDR1 SGHRS, CDR2 YFSETQ. The CDR3 has 15 residues. V gave up 2 bases and J gave up 5 bases; unmatched junction bases: 5. CDR3 nucleotide sequence: TGCGCCAGCAGCTTTCAGGGGGCAGAGACCGGGGAGCTGTTTTTT. It is translated as CASSFQGAETGELFF. The full variable domain, rest sourced from reference TRBV5-1 and TRBJ2-2, is KAGVTQTPRYLIKTRGQQVTLSCSPISGHRSVSWYQQTPGQGLQFLFEYFSETQRNKGNFPGRFSGRQFSNSRSEMNVSTLELGDSALYLCASSFQGAETGELFFGEGSRLTVL.

This chain joins TRBV5-1 and TRBJ1-1; 8 bases are shared with TRBD1. Germline-derived CDR1 and CDR2 are SGHRS and YFSETQ. Trimming at V came to 5 bases and at J to 1 base, leaving 4 bases not matched to a gene. There are 14 residues in the CDR3. CDR3 sequence reads: CASSQTGENTEAFF. The CDR3 DNA sequence: TGCGCCAGCAGTCAGACAGGGGAGAACACTGAAGCTTTCTTT.

V is TRBV7-9 and J is TRBJ2-7; 7 bases fit TRBD2. CDR3 length: 17 residues. The J segment lost 0 bases and the V segment lost 3 bases, leaving 11 bases of the junction unmatched. Germline V gives CDR1 SEHNR, CDR2 FQNEAQ (reference sequence). CDR3 coding DNA: TGTGCCAGCAGCTTGGCGACGGGGCTAGCGGACTCCTACGAGCAGTACTTC. It specifies CASSLATGLADSYEQYF.

The chain couples TRBV7-3 to TRBJ1-1, with 10 bases fitting TRBD1. CDR1 and CDR2 from the germline V gene are SGHTA and FQGTGA. The CDR3 totals 15 residues. Trimming took 5 bases from V and 5 from J; bases not matched to a gene: 8. The CDR3 nucleotides are TGTGCCAGCAGCCCAGGCTCGGACAGGGGGACTGAAGCTTTCTTT. Translation: CASSPGSDRGTEAFF.

The chain has TRBV7-2 and TRBJ2-1; 7 nucleotides align to TRBD2. CDR1 and CDR2 from the germline V gene are SGHTA and FQGNSA. Trimming took 0 bases from V and 4 from J; bases not matched to a gene: 24. This CDR3 is 22 amino acids long. Here the CDR3 reads CASSLAGFRDYQMLNPYNEQFF. The CDR3 DNA is TGTGCCAGCAGCTTAGCAGGTTTCAGGGACTACCAAATGCTTAACCCGTACAATGAGCAGTTCTTC.

The rearrangement joins TRBV9 to TRBJ1-1; unclear D gene. V lost 1 base and J lost 1, with 8 bases in between. The CDR3 has 14 amino acids. Germline assignment: CDR1 SGDLS and CDR2 YYNGEE. The CDR3 region has the DNA TGTGCCAGCAGCGTAAGGGAGGGGAACACTGAAGCTTTCTTT. The encoded protein is CASSVREGNTEAFF. The full variable domain, rest sourced from reference TRBV9 and TRBJ1-1, is DSGVTQTPKHLITATGQRVTLRCSPRSGDLSVYWYQQSLDQGLQFLIQYYNGEERAKGNILERFSAQQFPDLHSELNLSSLELGDSALYFCASSVREGNTEAFFGQGTRLTVV.

The chain employs TRBV5-8 and TRBJ1-2, with D possibly matching TRBD1 (5 bases). Trimming pared 3 bases from V and 4 bases from J, leaving 10 bases between. This CDR3 has 13 residues. Germline V gene sequence: CDR1 SGHTS, CDR2 YDEGEE. CDR3 nucleotide sequence: TGTGCCAGCAGCTATGACAGACTCTATGGCTACACCTTC. Its protein is CASSYDRLYGYTF.

The V call is TRBV2, the J call TRBJ2-7; possible D gene TRBD1, 6 bases. Germline assignment: CDR1 SNHLY and CDR2 FYNNEI. Deletions cut 5 bases from V and 3 bases from J, with 14 bases between. The CDR3 loop spans 14 amino acids. The CDR3 DNA follows: TGTGCCAGCAGTCGGCCGGGACACAGCTACGAGCAGTACTTC. Its protein product is CASSRPGHSYEQYF.

This sequence joins TRBV9 and TRBJ2-1; D ambiguous. V lost 0 bases, J lost 4 bases, and 11 bases lay in between. The length of the CDR3 is 15 residues. CDR1 is SGDLS, CDR2 YYNGEE, per germline. In nucleotides, the CDR3 is TGTGCCAGCAGCGTAGGGGCCAGCACGTACAATGAGCAGTTCTTC. Translated: CASSVGASTYNEQFF.

The chain employs TRBV2 and TRBJ2-1; no firm D call. V was clipped by 3 bases and J by 2 bases, with 11 bases between them. Germline V gene sequence: CDR1 SNHLY, CDR2 FYNNEI. The CDR3 consists of 15 residues. CDR3 nucleotide sequence: TGTGCCAGCAGTGATAAGCTATACCCCTACAATGAGCAGTTCTTC. Translating it yields CASSDKLYPYNEQFF.

The chain uses TRBV3-1 (or the pseudogene TRBV3-2) and TRBJ2-3; 7 bases map to TRBD1. This CDR3 has 14 amino acids. The V segment lost 6 bases and the J segment 2 bases; nucleotides outside the gene matches: 5. The germline V gene encodes CDR1 LGHDT and CDR2 YNNKEL (reference sequence). CDR3 sequence (DNA): TGTGCCAGCAGAGACAGGGTAGTCACAGATACGCAGTATTTT. This gives the protein CASRDRVVTDTQYF.

The gene calls are TRBV7-2 and TRBJ1-5; D possibly corresponds to TRBD1 (6 bases). Trimming removed 2 bases at V and 4 bases at J, with 9 bases between. CDR1 SGHTA and CDR2 FQGNSA come from the germline V gene. This CDR3 has 14 amino acids. The CDR3 DNA sequence: TGTGCCAGCAGCTTATCGACAGGTAATCAGCCCCAGCATTTT. Translating gives CASSLSTGNQPQHF.

The chain combines TRBV27 with TRBJ2-7; tentatively, D is TRBD2 (6 bases). From germline, CDR1 is MNHEY and CDR2 SMNVEV (reference sequence). Trimming removed 2 bases at V and 3 bases at J, with 14 bases between. This CDR3 region has 15 residues. This CDR3 reads CASSLGLAELYEQYF. CDR3 coding DNA: TGTGCCAGCAGTTTAGGTTTAGCGGAACTCTACGAGCAGTACTTC.

The rearrangement links TRBV30 to TRBJ1-4; 9 bases map to TRBD1. Germline V gene data show CDR1 as GTSNPN and CDR2 as SVGIG (reference sequence). CDR3 size: 14 residues. With V trimmed by 1 base and J by 7 bases, 4 bases remained unmatched. The CDR3 region is CAWSAYRGREKLFF. CDR3 DNA sequence: TGTGCCTGGAGTGCGTACAGGGGGCGTGAAAAACTGTTTTTT.

In this sample, this clone turned up many times. The chain links TRBV7-3 to TRBJ2-1; a possible D gene is TRBD1 (6 bases). The germline gives CDR1 SGHTA, CDR2 FQGTGA. The ends were cut back, 5 bases at V and 8 bases at J, with 16 bases in the middle. This CDR3 is 14 amino acids long. The CDR3, as DNA: TGTGCCAGCAGCCCTAAGGGACACGTAGATGAGCAGTTCTTC. Its protein product is CASSPKGHVDEQFF.

CDR3 in DNA: TGTGCCAGCAGTGAACAGGGCACAGGGGGAGGTGGCTACACCTTC. It specifies CASSEQGTGGGGYTF. This chain connects TRBV6-1 to TRBJ1-2, with TRBD1 identical over 8 bases. The germline gives CDR1 MNHNS, CDR2 SASEGT. This CDR3 is 15 amino acids long. V dropped 2 bases and J dropped 7; count of bases not matched to a gene: 9.